This TCR beta chain was identified in a study of blood T cells in healthy people across ages. V was pared by 2 bases and J by 1 base, with 12 bases between. The CDR3 loop spans 15 amino acids. In germline, CDR1 is MDHEN, CDR2 SYDVKM. A J-beta primer mix and a sample-barcoded 5' primer were used in a second PCR of roughly 7 to 12 cycles. TCRdb analysed the 5' RACE reads with MiXCR anew, one entry per CDR3 protein. This sample has about 760,000 distinct CDR3 sequences; roughly 25% occur once, and the top ten carry roughly a tenth. These data also formed part of another study, on T cells of mothers and their children.

The source is a boy aged 5-17 years in good health. The source material was blood. The chain employs TRBV28 and TRBJ2-7; no clear D. CDR3 loop: CASSLVGLGSYEQYF. Written as DNA, the CDR3 is TGTGCCAGCAGTTTAGTAGGGCTTGGATCCTACGAGCAGTACTTC.